Listed here is a single T cell receptor beta chain. Its antigen is undetermined. Random hexamers primed reverse transcription of about 0.5 to 1 ug RNA. Coverage of TCR beta CDR3 amplification by immunoSEQ multiplex PCR extended to 54 Vbeta and 13 Jbeta. One entry per CDR3 protein, called by TCRdb with MiXCR from the immunoSEQ multiplex PCR reads. Found here are about 170,000 distinct CDR3 sequences, about 96% of them singletons; the top ten hold about 0.12%. CDR3 length equals 13 residues. V lost 4 bases and J lost 4, with 10 bases in between. Negative isolation yielded the CD8+ and CD4+ T cells, while FACS enriched the TEMRA cells. This entry is derived from a study of CD8 T cells in Susac syndrome. Study-wide context: At the time of blood draw, patients with Susac syndrome were therapy-naive, receiving corticosteroids, or receiving intravenous immunoglobulin alone. General observations from the study: The study admitted that it had a relatively small number of individuals in its TCR sequencing and HLA analysis.

The sequence came from a human donor with Susac syndrome. V and J are TRBV23-1 and TRBJ1-2; D remains unclear. TRBV23-1 carries the ORF label, with uncertain function. Sequenced material: CD4+ T cells from PBMCs. The CDR3 reads CASSRRRPYGYTF. CDR3 sequence (DNA): TGCGCCAGCAGTCGGCGGAGGCCCTATGGCTACACCTTC.